These 10 T cell receptor beta chains came from one sample sequenced in a study of OX40 agonist ivuxolimab in advanced cancers. Sequencing was performed with immunoSEQ multiplex PCR; in TCRdb, only in-frame clones are kept and a portion is missing. This sample has over 70,000 clones, with more than 85% found just once. The sample consisted of CD4+ or CD8+ T cells sorted from blood, taken in a trial of the OX40 agonist ivuxolimab. These receptors originate from an adult with an advanced solid tumor such as melanoma, head and neck, liver or kidney cancer.

This chain links TRBV15 with TRBJ1-1; D uncertain. The ends were cut back, 4 bases at V and 5 bases at J, with 11 bases in the middle. Germline loops: CDR1 LNHNV, CDR2 YYDKDF (reference sequence). The CDR3 runs to 13 residues. The CDR3 DNA reads TGTGCCACCAGCACGGCAGGTAGGACTGAAGCTTTCTTT. It specifies CATSTAGRTEAFF. Supplemented by reference TRBV15 and TRBJ1-1, the full variable domain reads DAMVIQNPRYQVTQFGKPVTLSCSQTLNHNVMYWYQQKSSQAPKLLFHYYDKDFNNEADTPDNFQSRRPNTSFCFLDIRSPGLGDTAMYLCATSTAGRTEAFFGQGTRLTVV.

The chain employs TRBV7-9 and TRBJ1-1; D not certain. Germline values: CDR1 SEHNR, CDR2 FQNEAQ (reference sequence). The CDR3 runs 15 residues. V gave up 5 bases and J gave up 12 bases, with 25 bases separating them. CDR3 sequence reads: CASSPPPGPQLGPFF. The CDR3 bases are TGTGCCAGCAGCCCTCCCCCCGGGCCCCAATTAGGTCCTTTCTTT.

CDR3 sequence reads: CASSLVGQANEQFF. The CDR3 DNA reads as TGTGCCAGCAGCTTAGTGGGCCAGGCAAATGAGCAGTTCTTC. J is TRBJ2-1 and V is TRBV7-9; D not certain. The V end lost 1 base, the J end lost 7 bases, and 11 bases lay between the germline ends. This CDR3 is built from 14 residues. Looked up from germline, CDR1 is SEHNR and CDR2 is FQNEAQ (reference sequence).

The rearrangement links TRBV2 to TRBJ2-1, with D possibly TRBD1 on 5 matching bases. The V gene's germline CDR1 is SNHLY and CDR2 FYNNEI. Trimming left V 6 bases short and J 0 bases short, with 9 bases between. The CDR3 sequence is 14 residues long. DNA for the CDR3: TGTGCCAGCAGAGACAGTATCTCCTACAATGAGCAGTTCTTC. It translates to CASRDSISYNEQFF.

This clone was counted once. The V and J genes are TRBV5-6 and TRBJ2-6; 7 positions agree with TRBD1. The CDR3 totals 15 residues. Per germline, CDR1 SGHDT and CDR2 YYEEEE. V lost 4 bases and J lost 1; bases outside the gene matches: 2. This chain's CDR3 is CASSIQGSGANVLTF. The DNA of the CDR3 is TGTGCCAGCAGCATACAGGGGTCTGGGGCCAACGTCCTGACTTTC.

CDR3 amino acids: CASSFGDTQYF. CDR3 nucleotide sequence: TGCGCCAGCAGCTTTGGAGATACGCAGTATTTT. The chain uses TRBV5-1 and TRBJ2-3, with D unresolved. The CDR3 spans 11 residues. Trimming stripped 2 bases from V and 5 bases from J, with 3 bases between. The germline V gene has CDR1 SGHRS and CDR2 YFSETQ.

This chain uses TRBV18 with TRBJ2-7; D may correspond to TRBD1 or TRBD2 (5 bases each). CDR1 and CDR2 (germline): KGHSH, LQKENI. The CDR3 has 14 amino acids. Trimming removed 6 bases from V and 3 bases from J, with 15 bases in between. This CDR3 reads CASSMGDAYYEQYF. Written as DNA, the CDR3 is TGTGCCAGCTCTATGGGGGACGCCTACTACGAGCAGTACTTC.

The chain uses TRBV5-8 and TRBJ2-3; TRBD1 matches at 7 bases. CDR1 is SGHTS and CDR2 is YDEGEE in the germline V gene. The trim removed 5 bases at V and 2 bases at J, leaving 8 bases unmatched. The CDR3 consists of 15 residues. CDR3 DNA sequence: TGTGCCAGCAGTCACGGCGACAGGGACACAGATACGCAGTATTTT. Its translation is CASSHGDRDTDTQYF. Looking up the rest from reference TRBV5-8 and TRBJ2-3 gives the full variable domain: EAGVTQSPTHLIKTRGQQATLRCSPISGHTSVYWYQQALGLGLQFLLWYDEGEERNRGNFPPRFSGRQFPNYSSELNVNALELEDSALYLCASSHGDRDTDTQYFGPGTRLTVL.

The V gene is TRBV4-1, the J gene TRBJ2-3, with 11 bases aligning to TRBD2. With 2 bases clipped from V and 2 bases from J, the junction kept 3 bases outside the gene matches. CDR3 length equals 16 residues. Germline V gene sequence: CDR1 MGHRA, CDR2 YSYEKL. The CDR3 bases are TGCGCCAGCAGCCAACTAGCGGGAGGTGTCACAGATACGCAGTATTTT. Protein sequence: CASSQLAGGVTDTQYF.

V usage is TRBV7-9 and J usage is TRBJ2-3; D possibly uses TRBD1 or TRBD2 (6 bases each). This CDR3 is built from 16 residues. The V end lost 4 bases, the J end lost 4 bases, and 18 bases lay between the germline ends. CDR1 is SEHNR, CDR2 FQNEAQ, per germline (reference sequence). The CDR3 spells CASSSNSGAGPDTQYF. In DNA, the CDR3 is TGTGCCAGCAGCTCCAACTCGGGGGCCGGGCCAGATACGCAGTATTTT. The whole variable domain, remainder taken from reference TRBV7-9 and TRBJ2-3, is DTGVSQNPRHKITKRGQNVTFRCDPISEHNRLYWYRQTLGQGPEFLTYFQNEAQLEKSRLLSDRFSAERPKGSFSTLEIQRTEQGDSAMYLCASSSNSGAGPDTQYFGPGTRLTVL.